The 5 T cell receptor beta chains below come from one sample, sequenced in a study of T cell changes during pregnancy in multiple sclerosis (dated by TCRdb to between 2018 and 2021). Library generation was performed with the immunoSEQ multiplex PCR assay. Held by TCRdb, this immuneACCESS table contains in-frame sequences only and omits some clones. Under half of the omission traces to an unresolved V gene where checked; the cause of the rest is unknown. This sample holds some 47,000 clones; around 90% were observed only once. About 2% of the sample is held by the ten biggest clonotypes. Material: peripheral blood, obtained in the first trimester of pregnancy. These TCRs come from a female donor with multiple sclerosis, enrolled in a pregnancy study.

With respect to this clone: At one boundary the junction diverges from the germline segment, which might be a read error. The V and J genes are TRBV28 and TRBJ1-2; D is unresolved. CDR1 MDHEN and CDR2 SYDVKM come from the germline V gene. This CDR3 spans 14 amino acids. The CDR3 DNA reads TGTGCCAGCAGTTTAGCCCTCGGTAGCTATGGCTACATCTTC. Translating it yields CASSLALGSYGYIF.

This chain links TRBV9 with TRBJ2-4; TRBD2 agrees at 8 bases. The germline gives CDR1 SGDLS, CDR2 YYNGEE. With 0 bases clipped from V and 2 bases from J, the junction kept 10 bases outside the gene matches. This CDR3 comprises 18 residues. The CDR3 coding sequence is TGTGCCAGCAGCGTAGTTCGGGGGGGGCGCGTGTCCAAAAACATTCAGTACTTC. Translation gives CASSVVRGGRVSKNIQYF.

V and J are TRBV6-5 and TRBJ1-1; D is undetermined. From germline, CDR1 is MNHEY and CDR2 SVGAGI. Trimming left V 0 bases short and J 1 base short, with 9 bases between. The CDR3 runs to 15 residues. The CDR3 coding sequence is TGTGCCAGCAGTTACTCGGGCGGGCCGAACACTGAAGCTTTCTTT. This sequence encodes CASSYSGGPNTEAFF.

The CDR3 DNA reads TGTGCCAGCAGCTCGACAGGGTGGGGAACTGAAGCTTTCTTT. Translated, it gives CASSSTGWGTEAFF. The gene calls are TRBV6-5 and TRBJ1-1; 7 bases agree with TRBD1. The CDR3 spans 14 residues. J lost 5 bases, V lost 6 bases, and 9 bases had no gene match. Germline V lookup: CDR1 MNHEY, CDR2 SVGAGI.

V is TRBV27 and J is TRBJ1-3; tentatively, D is TRBD1 (6 bases). This CDR3 region has 14 residues. Germline V gene sequence: CDR1 MNHEY, CDR2 SMNVEV (reference sequence). Trimming stripped 5 bases from V and 4 bases from J, with 12 bases between. CDR3 nucleotides: TGTGCCAGCAGTACTACAGGGTGGGGAAACACCATATATTTT. Translated: CASSTTGWGNTIYF.